The clone carrying this T cell receptor (beta chain) was detected only a few times. TCRdb re-derived calls from the 5' RACE reads in MiXCR, one entry per CDR3 protein. The table has 150,000 to 200,000 distinct CDR3 sequences, roughly a fifth seen once. Per the germline V gene, CDR1 is LNHNV and CDR2 is YYDKDF (reference sequence). This CDR3 region has 18 residues. J gave up 6 bases and V 0 bases, and 10 bases lay outside the gene matches. This sample was included in a study of T-cell memory formation after mild COVID-19. Sequencing was performed on PBMCs or a T cell subset sorted from them (not recorded which). The clonotype was recovered from an adult woman who had mild COVID-19 (a few samples of this study predate the infection). Cell type and time point are not known. The rearrangement joins TRBV15 to TRBJ2-1, with 11 bases fitting TRBD2. CDR3 residues: CATSRDLLGTSGINEQFF. CDR3 bases: TGTGCCACCAGCAGAGATCTGCTGGGGACTAGCGGAATCAATGAGCAGTTCTTC.